Each of the 13 T cell receptor beta chains below was sequenced from the same sample in a study of T-cell reconstitution after alpha-beta-depleted transplantation in children. The TCRbeta library incorporated unique molecular identifiers. TCRdb re-called the PCR reads through MiXCR, storing one row per CDR3 protein. The table has 300,000 to 400,000 distinct CDR3 sequences, roughly 25% seen once; the top ten hold roughly 9.8%. The specimen comprised PBMCs, mostly from graft donor cells, sampled 180 days after TCRalphabeta/CD19-depleted stem cell transplant. These receptors were collected from a male patient between 10 and 17 years old who had a stem cell transplant for acute lymphoblastic leukemia, so the T cells may come from the graft donor.

The rearrangement joins TRBV28 to TRBJ1-2; D might be TRBD1 (5 bases). Germline-derived CDR1 and CDR2 are MDHEN and SYDVKM. Trimming took 3 bases from V and 3 from J, leaving 14 bases between them. This CDR3 contains 15 residues. The DNA for the CDR3 is TGTGCCAGCAGTTTTGGGCAGGGAGGCTACTATGGCTACACCTTC. It is translated as CASSFGQGGYYGYTF.

This rearrangement joins TRBV6-1 to TRBJ2-7; 10 bases fit TRBD1. Unmatched junction bases numbered 5, after V lost 4 bases and J lost 2 bases. Germline assignment: CDR1 MNHNS and CDR2 SASEGT. This CDR3 is 15 amino acids long. In DNA form, the CDR3 reads TGTGCCAGCAGTGCATATGGACAGGGGGCCTACGAGCAGTACTTC. This encodes CASSAYGQGAYEQYF.

This clonotype occurred a few times. V and J are TRBV20-1 and TRBJ2-1, with D hard to call. V lost 0 bases to trimming and J lost 5 bases, with 14 bases between them. Per the germline V gene, CDR1 is DFQATT and CDR2 is SNEGSKA (reference sequence). This CDR3 has 15 residues. Here the CDR3 reads CSARDVRMGNNEQFF. The CDR3 DNA reads as TGCAGTGCTAGAGATGTGAGGATGGGAAACAATGAGCAGTTCTTC.

The chain employs TRBV12-3 or TRBV12-4 and TRBJ2-5, with 8 bases identical to TRBD2. This CDR3 comprises 17 residues. V gave up 3 bases and J gave up 3 bases; unmatched junction bases: 12. The CDR3, as DNA: TGTGCCAGCAGTTTTGGCACTAGCGGTGAGGGGAAAGAGACCCAGTACTTC. Amino acids: CASSFGTSGEGKETQYF.

The V and J genes are TRBV12-3 or TRBV12-4 and TRBJ2-1; D might be TRBD2 (6 bases). Trimming pared 2 bases from V and 5 bases from J, leaving 10 bases between. The CDR3 runs 14 residues. The CDR3 DNA is TGTGCCAGCAGTTTAACCCGGGAGCACAATGAGCAGTTCTTC. Encoded protein: CASSLTREHNEQFF.

The rearrangement joins TRBV27 to TRBJ2-5; 8 bases are shared with TRBD1. The germline gives CDR1 MNHEY, CDR2 SMNVEV (reference sequence). The CDR3 is made up of 15 amino acids. Trimming at V came to 5 bases and at J to 12 bases, leaving 17 bases not matched to a gene. CDR3 bases: TGTGCCAGCAGTCATACAGGGGGAATGCTCCGCGGGAAGTACTTC. This translates into CASSHTGGMLRGKYF.

This chain uses TRBV2 with TRBJ2-7, with D perhaps matching TRBD1 or TRBD2 (6 bases each). V shed 7 bases and J shed 0 bases, with 19 bases lying between them. The germline V gene encodes CDR1 SNHLY and CDR2 FYNNEI. The CDR3 consists of 16 residues. The CDR3 here is CASKPAGQWSSYEQYF. As DNA, the CDR3 is TGTGCCAGCAAACCCGCGGGACAATGGAGCTCCTACGAGCAGTACTTC. The full variable domain, completed using reference TRBV2 and TRBJ2-7, is EPEVTQTPSHQVTQMGQEVILRCVPISNHLYFYWYRQILGQKVEFLVSFYNNEISEKSEIFDDQFSVERPDGSNFTLKIRSTKLEDSAMYFCASKPAGQWSSYEQYFGPGTRLTVT.

This clonotype turned up a few times. J is TRBJ1-6 and V is TRBV7-8; D not resolved. The germline CDR1 and CDR2 sequences are SGHVS and FQNEAQ. The CDR3 loop spans 16 amino acids. Trimming left V 6 bases short and J 3 bases short, with 15 bases between. The CDR3 here is CASSFFEGGYNSPLHF. CDR3 nucleotides: TGTGCCAGCAGTTTCTTTGAGGGAGGCTATAATTCACCCCTCCACTTT.

This clonotype was recorded a few times. CDR3 in DNA: TGTGCCAGCAGCCACGTTCCGGGGACAGGGGATGAAAAACTGTTTTTT. This translates into CASSHVPGTGDEKLFF. The V and J genes are TRBV7-9 and TRBJ1-4; 10 bases line up with TRBD1. V gave up 5 bases and J gave up 6 bases; unmatched junction bases: 9. CDR1 is SEHNR and CDR2 is FQNEAQ in the germline V gene (reference sequence). The CDR3 contains 16 residues.

This clonotype occurred once. The CDR3 is CSALGRGQAFYGYTF. The CDR3, as DNA: TGCAGTGCGCTGGGTCGCGGACAGGCATTCTATGGCTACACCTTC. The chain recombines TRBV20-1 with TRBJ1-2; 7 nucleotides match TRBD1. The CDR3 is made up of 15 amino acids. V lost 6 bases, J lost 4 bases, and 14 bases stayed unmatched. Germline V gene sequence: CDR1 DFQATT, CDR2 SNEGSKA (reference sequence).

This clonotype was seen only a few times. V and J are TRBV21-1 and TRBJ2-7; the table's D call, TRBD1, has no DNA check behind it. TRBV21-1 is a pseudogene locus. There are 15 residues in the CDR3. The CDR3 spells CASSPERDKSYEQYF. Here the CDR3 DNA reads TGTGCCAGCAGCCCAGAGCGGGACAAATCCTACGAGCAGTACTTC.

This clonotype was seen a few times. The chain's CDR3 is CASSSGAGNEKLFF. In nucleotides, the CDR3 is TGCGCCAGCAGCTCGGGGGCAGGGAATGAAAAACTGTTTTTT. The chain links TRBV5-1 to TRBJ1-4; possible D gene TRBD1, 6 bases. The CDR3 is 14 residues long. Germline V lookup: CDR1 SGHRS, CDR2 YFSETQ. Between the trimmed V and J ends, which lost 3 bases and 5 bases, there was a span of 11 bases. Using reference TRBV5-1 and TRBJ1-4 for the parts outside the CDR3, the full variable domain is KAGVTQTPRYLIKTRGQQVTLSCSPISGHRSVSWYQQTPGQGLQFLFEYFSETQRNKGNFPGRFSGRQFSNSRSEMNVSTLELGDSALYLCASSSGAGNEKLFFGSGTQLSVL.

The chain uses TRBV7-9 and TRBJ1-5; 7 bases line up with TRBD1. Looked up from germline, CDR1 is SEHNR and CDR2 is FQNEAQ (reference sequence). Unmatched junction bases numbered 4, after V lost 5 bases and J lost 3 bases. The CDR3 spans 14 residues. The CDR3 DNA reads as TGTGCCAGCAGCACCGGGACAGTCAATCAGCCCCAGCATTTT. Residues: CASSTGTVNQPQHF.